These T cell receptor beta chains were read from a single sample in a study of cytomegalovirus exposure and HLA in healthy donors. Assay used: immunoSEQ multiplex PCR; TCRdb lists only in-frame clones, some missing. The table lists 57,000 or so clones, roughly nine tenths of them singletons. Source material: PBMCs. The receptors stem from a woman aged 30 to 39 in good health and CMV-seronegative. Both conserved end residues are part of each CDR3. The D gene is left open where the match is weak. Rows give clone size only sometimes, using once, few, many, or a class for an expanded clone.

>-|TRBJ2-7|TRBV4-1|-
CASSQDDSRASYEQYF
TGCGCCAGCAGCCAAGACGACTCGCGGGCCTCCTACGAGCAGTACTTC
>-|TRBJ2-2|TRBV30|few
CAWSVMADTGELFF
TGTGCCTGGAGTGTAATGGCGGACACCGGGGAGCTGTTTTTT
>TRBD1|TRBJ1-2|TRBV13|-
CASSYTGAGGYTF
TGTGCCAGCAGCTATACAGGGGCAGGAGGCTACACCTTC
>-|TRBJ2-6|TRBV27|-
CASSSPGSGANVLTF
TGTGCCAGCAGCTCTCCCGGCTCTGGGGCCAACGTCCTGACTTTC
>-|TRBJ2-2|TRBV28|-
CASTPGRAGELFF
TGTGCCAGCACCCCCGGTAGAGCCGGGGAGCTGTTTTTT
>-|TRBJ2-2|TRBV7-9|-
CASNPTERTGELFF
TGTGCCAGCAACCCTACTGAGCGTACCGGGGAGCTGTTTTTT
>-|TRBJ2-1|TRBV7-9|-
CASSYRNEQFF
TGTGCCAGCAGTTACAGGAATGAGCAGTTCTTC
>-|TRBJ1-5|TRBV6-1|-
CASSVQGTEQPQHF
TGTGCCAGCAGTGTCCAGGGGACGGAACAGCCCCAGCATTTT
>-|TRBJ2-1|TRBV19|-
CASRSTENYNEQFF
TGTGCCAGTAGGTCGACAGAGAACTACAATGAGCAGTTCTTC
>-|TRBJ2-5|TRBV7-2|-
CASSRRAGRFQETQYF
TGTGCCAGCAGCCGCCGGGCGGGGCGGTTCCAAGAGACCCAGTACTTC
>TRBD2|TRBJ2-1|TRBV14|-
CASSQNPGLGLFF
TGTGCCAGCAGCCAAAACCCGGGACTAGGGTTGTTCTTC
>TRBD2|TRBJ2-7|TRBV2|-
CASSGAGGEGISGRASYEQYF
TGTGCCAGCAGTGGGGCAGGGGGCGAGGGAATAAGCGGGAGGGCCTCCTACGAGCAGTACTTC
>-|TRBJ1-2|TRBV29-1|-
CSVEVSGGGYTF
TGCAGCGTTGAAGTCAGTGGGGGCGGCTACACCTTC
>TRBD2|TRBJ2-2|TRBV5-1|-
CASSSGLAGGTGELFF
TGCGCCAGCAGCTCGGGACTAGCGGGAGGCACCGGGGAGCTGTTTTTT
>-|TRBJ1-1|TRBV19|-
CASSSSLAANTEAFF
TGTGCCAGTAGCTCATCCCTCGCGGCGAACACTGAAGCTTTCTTT
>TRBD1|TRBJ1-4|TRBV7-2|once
CASSSGQGGEKLFF
TGTGCCAGCAGCTCAGGACAGGGGGGCGAAAAACTGTTTTTT
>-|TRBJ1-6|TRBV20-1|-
CSAPSNSPLHF
TGCAGTGCTCCTAGTAATTCACCCCTCCACTTT
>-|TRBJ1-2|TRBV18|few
CASSPGTGYTF
TGTGCCAGCTCCCCAGGCACTGGCTACACCTTC
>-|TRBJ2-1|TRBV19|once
CASSIAGATSYNEQFF
TGTGCCAGTAGTATAGCGGGAGCGACCTCCTACAATGAGCAGTTCTTC
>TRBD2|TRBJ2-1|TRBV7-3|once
CASSAGLALNEQFF
TGTGCCAGCAGCGCGGGACTAGCGTTGAATGAGCAGTTCTTC
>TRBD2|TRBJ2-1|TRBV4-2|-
CASSQDRTSGARGNEQFF
TGTGCCAGCAGCCAAGATAGGACTAGCGGAGCCCGGGGCAATGAGCAGTTCTTC
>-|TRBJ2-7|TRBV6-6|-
CASSYGPEQYF
TGTGCCAGCAGTTACGGGCCAGAGCAGTACTTC
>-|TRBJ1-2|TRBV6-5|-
CASSWAASNYGYTF
TGTGCCAGCAGTTGGGCAGCATCTAACTATGGCTACACCTTC
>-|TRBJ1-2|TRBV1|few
CTSSQDRSEYNYGYTF
TGCACCAGCAGCCAAGACAGAAGCGAATACAACTATGGCTACACCTTC
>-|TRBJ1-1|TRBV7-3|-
CASSLNPRTAINTEAFF
TGTGCCAGCAGCTTAAATCCTAGGACAGCTATTAACACTGAAGCTTTCTTT
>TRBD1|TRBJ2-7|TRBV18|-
CASSPRQGTYEQYF
TGTGCCAGCTCACCTCGACAGGGTACCTACGAGCAGTACTTC
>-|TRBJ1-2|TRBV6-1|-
CASSSSDGYTF
TGTGCCAGCAGTTCCAGTGATGGCTACACCTTC
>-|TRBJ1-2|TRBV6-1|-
CASRLTGYGYTF
TGTGCCAGCAGACTGACAGGCTATGGCTACACCTTC
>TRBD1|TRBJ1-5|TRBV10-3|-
CAIRDRVDQPQHF
TGTGCCATCAGGGACAGGGTAGATCAGCCCCAGCATTTT
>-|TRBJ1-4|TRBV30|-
CAWSGGEKLFF
TGTGCCTGGAGCGGGGGAGAAAAACTGTTTTTT
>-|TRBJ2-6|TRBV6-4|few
CASSDSKGSGANVLTF
TGTGCCAGCAGTGACTCGAAGGGGTCGGGGGCCAACGTCCTGACTTTC
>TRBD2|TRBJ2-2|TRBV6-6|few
CASSYQRDRDTGELFF
TGTGCCAGCAGTTACCAGCGGGATCGCGACACCGGGGAGCTGTTTTTT
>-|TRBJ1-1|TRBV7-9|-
CASSLQGSRGLGEAFF
TGTGCCAGCAGCTTACAGGGGTCCCGTGGGTTGGGTGAAGCTTTCTTT
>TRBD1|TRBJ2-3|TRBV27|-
CASSTRQGMDTQYF
TGTGCCAGCAGTACTAGACAGGGTATGGATACGCAGTATTTT
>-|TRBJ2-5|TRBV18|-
CASSDNLVETQYF
TGTGCCAGCTCAGATAACCTAGTGGAGACCCAGTACTTC
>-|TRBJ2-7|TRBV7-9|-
CASSSGQNYEQYF
TGTGCCAGCAGTTCCGGACAGAACTACGAGCAGTACTTC
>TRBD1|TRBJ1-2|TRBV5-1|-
CASSLTGQDFGYTF
TGCGCCAGCAGCCTAACGGGACAGGATTTTGGCTACACCTTC
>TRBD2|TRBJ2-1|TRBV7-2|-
CASSLVVGLAETYNEQFF
TGTGCCAGCAGCTTAGTCGTGGGACTAGCGGAAACTTACAATGAGCAGTTCTTC
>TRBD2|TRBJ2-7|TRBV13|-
CASSLVAGRAYEQYF
TGTGCCAGCAGCTTAGTGGCCGGGAGGGCCTACGAGCAGTACTTC
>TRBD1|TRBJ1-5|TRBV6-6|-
CASSQTGGNQPQHF
TGTGCCAGCAGTCAAACAGGGGGCAATCAGCCCCAGCATTTT
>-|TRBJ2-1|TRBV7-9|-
CATNQGAEPSYNEQFF
TGTGCCACCAATCAAGGAGCGGAACCGTCCTACAATGAGCAGTTCTTC
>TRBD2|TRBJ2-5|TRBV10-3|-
CAISQTGLAGNQETQYF
TGTGCCATCAGTCAAACGGGACTAGCGGGCAACCAAGAGACCCAGTACTTC
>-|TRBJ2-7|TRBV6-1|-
CASSEVLRGGYEQYF
TGTGCCAGCAGTGAAGTGTTAAGAGGAGGGTACGAGCAGTACTTC
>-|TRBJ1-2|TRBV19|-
CASSTRYGYTF
TGTGCCAGTAGTACGCGCTATGGCTACACCTTC
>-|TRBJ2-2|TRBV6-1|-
CASSEGFVESGELFF
TGTGCCAGCAGTGAAGGTTTCGTTGAGTCCGGGGAGCTGTTTTTT
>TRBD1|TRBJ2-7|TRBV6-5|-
CASETGDISYEQYF
TGTGCCAGCGAGACAGGGGATATCTCCTACGAGCAGTACTTC
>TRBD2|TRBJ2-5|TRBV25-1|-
CASSDPPGTSGQETQYF
TGTGCCAGCAGTGATCCCCCCGGGACTAGCGGTCAAGAGACCCAGTACTTC
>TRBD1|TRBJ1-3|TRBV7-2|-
CASSLGRDRIQRNTIYF
TGTGCCAGCAGCTTAGGGAGGGACAGGATACAAAGAAACACCATATATTTT
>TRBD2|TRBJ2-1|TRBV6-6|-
CATTSATYNEQFF
TGTGCCACAACTAGCGCAACCTACAATGAGCAGTTCTTC
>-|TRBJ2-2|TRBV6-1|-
CASTRVANTGELFF
TGTGCCAGCACCAGGGTAGCGAACACCGGGGAGCTGTTTTTT
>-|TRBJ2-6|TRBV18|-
CASSPPGQVPGANVLTF
TGTGCCAGCTCACCTCCGGGACAAGTTCCCGGGGCCAACGTCCTGACTTTC